Below are 5 T cell receptor beta chains sequenced from a single sample in a study of blood T cell repertoires in COVID-19. TCRdb's table, derived via immunoSEQ multiplex PCR, lists solely in-frame clones and lacks some. The top ten hold roughly 4% of the sample, which has 200,000 to 300,000 clones, almost 85% seen once. The specimen was peripheral blood. The source of these receptors is a man aged 45-60 years with acute or convalescent COVID-19.

V and J are TRBV10-3 and TRBJ2-7; a weak D match, TRBD2 (6 bases). The germline V and J ends were trimmed by 6 bases and 3 bases, with 15 bases remaining between them. The CDR3 consists of 14 residues. The V gene's germline CDR1 is ENHRY and CDR2 SYGVKD. CDR3 bases: TGTGCCATCAGACACCTCGCGGGAAACTACGAGCAGTACTTC. Amino acid sequence: CAIRHLAGNYEQYF.

J is TRBJ1-1 and V is TRBV11-3; maybe TRBD1 (5 bases). The CDR3 spans 16 residues. V was trimmed by 1 base and J by 3 bases, leaving 15 bases between them. Germline values: CDR1 SGHNT, CDR2 YENEEA. The CDR3 sequence: CASSLGKGRLDTEAFF. The CDR3 DNA is TGTGCCAGCAGCTTAGGGAAGGGGAGGTTGGACACTGAAGCTTTCTTT.

This chain uses TRBV9 with TRBJ2-1, with 8 positions matching TRBD2. Germline lookup yields CDR1 SGDLS and CDR2 YYNGEE. V lost 0 bases, J lost 5 bases, and 7 bases stayed unmatched. CDR3 length: 16 residues. The CDR3 DNA reads as TGTGCCAGCAGCGTAGGGGGGACTAGAGTGAACAATGAGCAGTTCTTC. It translates to CASSVGGTRVNNEQFF.

The chain is built from TRBV7-3 and TRBJ1-1; TRBD1 is a possible D gene (5 bases). The V end lost 7 bases, the J end lost 3 bases, and 15 bases lay between the germline ends. Germline CDR1 reads SGHTA; CDR2 reads FQGTGA. CDR3 length: 14 amino acids. This CDR3 is CASTPGRGDTEAFF. Written as DNA, the CDR3 is TGTGCCAGCACCCCTGGGCGGGGGGACACTGAAGCTTTCTTT.

This CDR3 is CASSNREAFF. CDR3 DNA sequence: TGTGCCAGTAGTAACAGAGAAGCTTTCTTT. The V call is TRBV19, the J call TRBJ1-1; D is uncertain. The CDR3 is made up of 10 amino acids. V was shortened by 4 bases and J by 8 bases, with 5 bases between the two germline ends. CDR1 is LNHDA and CDR2 is SQIVND in the germline V gene (reference sequence).